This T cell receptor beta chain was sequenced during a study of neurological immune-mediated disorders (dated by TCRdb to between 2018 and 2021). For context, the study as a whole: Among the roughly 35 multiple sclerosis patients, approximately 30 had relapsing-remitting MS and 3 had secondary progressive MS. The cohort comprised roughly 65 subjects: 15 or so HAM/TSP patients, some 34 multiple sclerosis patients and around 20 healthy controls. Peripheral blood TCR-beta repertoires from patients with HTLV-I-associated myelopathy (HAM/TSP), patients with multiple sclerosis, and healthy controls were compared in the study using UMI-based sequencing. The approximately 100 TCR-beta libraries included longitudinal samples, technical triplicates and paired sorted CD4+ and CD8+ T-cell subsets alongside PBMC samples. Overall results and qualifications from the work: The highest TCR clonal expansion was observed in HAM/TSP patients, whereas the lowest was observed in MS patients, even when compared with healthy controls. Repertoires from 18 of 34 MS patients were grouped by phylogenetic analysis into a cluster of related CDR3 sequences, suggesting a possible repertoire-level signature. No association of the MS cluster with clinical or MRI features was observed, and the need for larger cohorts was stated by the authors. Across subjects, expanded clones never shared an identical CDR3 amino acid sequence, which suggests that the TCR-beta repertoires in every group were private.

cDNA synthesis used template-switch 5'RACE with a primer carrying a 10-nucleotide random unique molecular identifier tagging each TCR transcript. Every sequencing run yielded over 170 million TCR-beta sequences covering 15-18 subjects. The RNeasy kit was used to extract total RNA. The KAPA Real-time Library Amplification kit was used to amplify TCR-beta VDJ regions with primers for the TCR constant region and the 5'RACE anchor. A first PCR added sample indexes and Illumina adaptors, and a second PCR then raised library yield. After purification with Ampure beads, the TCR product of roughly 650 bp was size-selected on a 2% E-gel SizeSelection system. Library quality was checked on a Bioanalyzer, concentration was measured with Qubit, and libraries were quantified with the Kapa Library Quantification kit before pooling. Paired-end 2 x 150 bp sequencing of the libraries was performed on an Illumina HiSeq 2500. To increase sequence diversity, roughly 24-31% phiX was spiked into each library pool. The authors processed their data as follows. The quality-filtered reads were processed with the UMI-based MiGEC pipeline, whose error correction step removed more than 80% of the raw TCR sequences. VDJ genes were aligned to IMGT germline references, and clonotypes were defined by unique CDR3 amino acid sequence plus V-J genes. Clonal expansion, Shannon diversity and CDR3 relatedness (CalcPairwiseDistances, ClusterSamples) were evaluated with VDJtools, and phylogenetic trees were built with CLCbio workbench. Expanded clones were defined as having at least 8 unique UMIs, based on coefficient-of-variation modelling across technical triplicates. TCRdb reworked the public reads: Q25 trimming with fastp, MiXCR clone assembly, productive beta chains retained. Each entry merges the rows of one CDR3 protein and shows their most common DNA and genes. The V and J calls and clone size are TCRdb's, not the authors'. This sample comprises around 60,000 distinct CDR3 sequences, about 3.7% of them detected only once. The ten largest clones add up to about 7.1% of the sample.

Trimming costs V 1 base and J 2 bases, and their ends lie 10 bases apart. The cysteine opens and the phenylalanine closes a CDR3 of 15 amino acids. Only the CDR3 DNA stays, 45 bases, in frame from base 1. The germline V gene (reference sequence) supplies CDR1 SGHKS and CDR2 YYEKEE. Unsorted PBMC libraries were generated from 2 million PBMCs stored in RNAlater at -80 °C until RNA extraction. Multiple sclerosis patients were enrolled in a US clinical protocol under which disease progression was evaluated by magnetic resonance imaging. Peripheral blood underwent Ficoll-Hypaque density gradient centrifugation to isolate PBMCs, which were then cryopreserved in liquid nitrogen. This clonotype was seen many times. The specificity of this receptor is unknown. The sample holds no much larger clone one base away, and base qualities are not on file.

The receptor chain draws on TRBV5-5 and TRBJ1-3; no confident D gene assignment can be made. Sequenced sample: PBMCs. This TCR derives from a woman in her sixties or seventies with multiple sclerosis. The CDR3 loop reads CASSLLLRTGNTIYF. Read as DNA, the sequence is TGTGCCAGCAGCTTGCTTTTACGGACTGGAAACACCATATATTTT.